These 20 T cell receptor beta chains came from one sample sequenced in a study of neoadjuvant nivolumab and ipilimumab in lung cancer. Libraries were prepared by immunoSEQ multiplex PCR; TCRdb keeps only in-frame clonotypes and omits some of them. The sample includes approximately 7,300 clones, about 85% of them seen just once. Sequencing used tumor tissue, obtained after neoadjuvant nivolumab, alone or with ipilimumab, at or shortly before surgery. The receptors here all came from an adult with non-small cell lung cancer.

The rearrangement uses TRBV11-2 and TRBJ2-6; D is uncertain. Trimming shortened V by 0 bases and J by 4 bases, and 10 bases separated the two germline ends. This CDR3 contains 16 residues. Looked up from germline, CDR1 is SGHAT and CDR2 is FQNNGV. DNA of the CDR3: TGTGCCAGCAGCTTAGATTTAGTCGCCGGGGCCAACGTCCTGACTTTC. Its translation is CASSLDLVAGANVLTF.

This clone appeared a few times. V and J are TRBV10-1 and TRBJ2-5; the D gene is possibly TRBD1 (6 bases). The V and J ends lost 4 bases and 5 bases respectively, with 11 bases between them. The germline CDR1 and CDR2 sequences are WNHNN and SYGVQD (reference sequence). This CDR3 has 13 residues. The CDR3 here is CASSVGALETQYF. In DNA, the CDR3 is TGCGCCAGCAGTGTGGGGGCTTTGGAGACCCAGTACTTC.

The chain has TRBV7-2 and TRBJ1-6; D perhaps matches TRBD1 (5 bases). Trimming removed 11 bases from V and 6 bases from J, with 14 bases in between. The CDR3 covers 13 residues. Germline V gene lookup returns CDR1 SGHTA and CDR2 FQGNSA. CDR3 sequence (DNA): TGTGCCGGTTCCGTTGGGGCTAATTCACCCCTCCACTTT. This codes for CAGSVGANSPLHF. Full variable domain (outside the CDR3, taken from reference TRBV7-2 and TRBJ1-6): GAGVSQSPSNKVTEKGKDVELRCDPISGHTALYWYRQSLGQGLEFLIYFQGNSAPDKSGLPSDRFSAERTGGSVSTLTIQRTQQEDSAVYLCAGSVGANSPLHFGNGTRLTVT.

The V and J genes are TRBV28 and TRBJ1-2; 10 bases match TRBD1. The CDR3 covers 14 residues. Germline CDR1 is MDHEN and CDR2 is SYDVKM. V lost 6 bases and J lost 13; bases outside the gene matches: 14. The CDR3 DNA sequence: TGTGCCAGCAGCACCGCGAAGACAGGGGGCGCTTCCACCTTC. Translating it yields CASSTAKTGGASTF.

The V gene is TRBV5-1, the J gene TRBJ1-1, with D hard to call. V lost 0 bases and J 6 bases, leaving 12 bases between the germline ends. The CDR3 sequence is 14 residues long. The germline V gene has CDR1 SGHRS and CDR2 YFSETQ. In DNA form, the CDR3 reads TGCGCCAGCAGCTTGGGTCGGAAACAGCCTGAAGCTTTCTTT. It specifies CASSLGRKQPEAFF.

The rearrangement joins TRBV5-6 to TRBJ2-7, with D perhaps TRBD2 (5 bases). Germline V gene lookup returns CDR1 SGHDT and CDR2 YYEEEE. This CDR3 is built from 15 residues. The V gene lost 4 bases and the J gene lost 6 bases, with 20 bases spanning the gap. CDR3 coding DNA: TGTGCCAGCAGCCAAATTCGTGCGGGTCCCCTCGAGCAGTACTTC. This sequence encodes CASSQIRAGPLEQYF.

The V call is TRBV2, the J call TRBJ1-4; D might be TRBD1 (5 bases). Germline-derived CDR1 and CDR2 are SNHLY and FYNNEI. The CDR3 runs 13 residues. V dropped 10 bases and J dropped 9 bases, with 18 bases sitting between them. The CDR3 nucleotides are TGTGCCACCCCGGGACTGGGGGGACAAAAACTGTTTTTT. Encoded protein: CATPGLGGQKLFF.

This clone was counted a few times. The CDR3 loop is CASSSSRSSNSGEAFF. In nucleotides, the CDR3 is TGTGCCAGCTCGTCGTCCCGGTCGTCCAACAGTGGTGAAGCTTTCTTT. V gene TRBV18 combines with J gene TRBJ1-1; no reliable D call. Germline V gives CDR1 KGHSH, CDR2 LQKENI. The V and J ends lost 6 bases and 7 bases respectively, with 24 bases between them. The CDR3 runs to 16 residues.

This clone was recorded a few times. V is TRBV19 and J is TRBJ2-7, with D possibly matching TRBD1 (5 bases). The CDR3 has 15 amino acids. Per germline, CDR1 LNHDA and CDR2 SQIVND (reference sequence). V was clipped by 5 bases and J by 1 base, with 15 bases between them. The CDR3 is CASSLGAERSYEQYF. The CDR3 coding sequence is TGTGCCAGTAGTTTAGGGGCGGAGAGATCCTACGAGCAGTACTTC.

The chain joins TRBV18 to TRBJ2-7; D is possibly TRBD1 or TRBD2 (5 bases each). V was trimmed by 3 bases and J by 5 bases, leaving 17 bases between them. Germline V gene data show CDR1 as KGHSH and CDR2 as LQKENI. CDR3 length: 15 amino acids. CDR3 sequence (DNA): TGTGCCAGCTCACCGGGGACCCTCCGACTCGACGAGCAGTACTTC. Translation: CASSPGTLRLDEQYF.

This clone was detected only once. This CDR3 is CASSLRATGENEQFF. As DNA, the CDR3 is TGTGCCAGCAGCTTGCGGGCCACCGGGGAGAATGAGCAGTTCTTC. The gene calls are TRBV5-4 and TRBJ2-1; D is possibly TRBD2 (5 bases). The germline V gene has CDR1 SGHNT and CDR2 YYREEE (reference sequence). With 1 base removed from V and 7 bases from J, the gap between germline ends came to 15 bases. CDR3 length: 15 amino acids.

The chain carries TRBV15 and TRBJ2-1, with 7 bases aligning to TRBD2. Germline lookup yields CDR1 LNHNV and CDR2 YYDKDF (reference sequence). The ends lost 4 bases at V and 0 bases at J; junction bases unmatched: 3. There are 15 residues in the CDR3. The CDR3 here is CATSKGRDSYNEQFF. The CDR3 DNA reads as TGTGCCACCAGCAAAGGGAGGGACTCCTACAATGAGCAGTTCTTC. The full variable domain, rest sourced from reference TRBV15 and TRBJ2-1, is DAMVIQNPRYQVTQFGKPVTLSCSQTLNHNVMYWYQQKSSQAPKLLFHYYDKDFNNEADTPDNFQSRRPNTSFCFLDIRSPGLGDTAMYLCATSKGRDSYNEQFFGPGTRLTVL.

In DNA form, the CDR3 reads TGTGCCTGGAAGAAGGCGGGGGGGTTTGCCGGGGAGCTGTTTTTT. It specifies CAWKKAGGFAGELFF. The V call is TRBV30, the J call TRBJ2-2, with TRBD2 matching 9 bases. The V segment lost 4 bases and the J segment 6 bases; nucleotides outside the gene matches: 9. This CDR3 has 15 amino acids. Germline CDR1 GTSNPN, CDR2 SVGIG (reference sequence).

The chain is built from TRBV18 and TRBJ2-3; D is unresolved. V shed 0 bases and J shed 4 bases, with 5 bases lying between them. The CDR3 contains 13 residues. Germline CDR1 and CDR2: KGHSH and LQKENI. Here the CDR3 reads CASSPPTSDTQYF. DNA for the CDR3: TGTGCCAGCTCACCACCAACCTCAGATACGCAGTATTTT.

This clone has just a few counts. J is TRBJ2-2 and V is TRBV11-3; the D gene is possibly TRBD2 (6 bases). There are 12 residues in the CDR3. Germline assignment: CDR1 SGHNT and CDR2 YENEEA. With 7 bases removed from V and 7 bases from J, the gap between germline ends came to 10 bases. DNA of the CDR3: TGTGCCAGCAAGGGAGGCCTCGGGGAGCTGTTTTTT. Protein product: CASKGGLGELFF.

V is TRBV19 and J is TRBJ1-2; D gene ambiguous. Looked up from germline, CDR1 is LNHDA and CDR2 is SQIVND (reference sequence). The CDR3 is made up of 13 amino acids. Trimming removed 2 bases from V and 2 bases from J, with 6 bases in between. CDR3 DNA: TGTGCCAGTAGTATAAACAAGAACTATGGCTACACCTTC. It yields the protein CASSINKNYGYTF.

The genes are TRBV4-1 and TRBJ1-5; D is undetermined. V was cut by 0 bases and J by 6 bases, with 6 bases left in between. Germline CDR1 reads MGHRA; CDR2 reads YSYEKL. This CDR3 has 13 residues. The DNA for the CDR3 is TGCGCCAGCAGCCAAGATGTCAGTCAGCCCCAGCATTTT. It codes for CASSQDVSQPQHF.

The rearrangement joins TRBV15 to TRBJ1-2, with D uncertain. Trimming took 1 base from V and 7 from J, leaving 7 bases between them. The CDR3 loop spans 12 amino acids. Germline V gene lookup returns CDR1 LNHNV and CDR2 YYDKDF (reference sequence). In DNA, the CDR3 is TGTGCCACCAGCAGAGTCGACGGTGGCTACACCTTC. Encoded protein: CATSRVDGGYTF. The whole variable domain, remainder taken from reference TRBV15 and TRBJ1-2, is DAMVIQNPRYQVTQFGKPVTLSCSQTLNHNVMYWYQQKSSQAPKLLFHYYDKDFNNEADTPDNFQSRRPNTSFCFLDIRSPGLGDTAMYLCATSRVDGGYTFGSGTRLTVV.

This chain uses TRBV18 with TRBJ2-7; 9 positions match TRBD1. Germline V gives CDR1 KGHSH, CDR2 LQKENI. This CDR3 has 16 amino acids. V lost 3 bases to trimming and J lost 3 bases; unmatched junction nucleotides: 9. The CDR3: CASSPPTGGHGYEQYF. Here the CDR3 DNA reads TGTGCCAGCTCACCTCCGACAGGGGGTCATGGCTACGAGCAGTACTTC.

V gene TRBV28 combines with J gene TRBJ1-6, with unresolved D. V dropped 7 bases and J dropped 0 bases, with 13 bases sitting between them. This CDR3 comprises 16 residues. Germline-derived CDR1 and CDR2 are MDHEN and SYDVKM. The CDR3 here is CASNSHGSSYNSPLHF. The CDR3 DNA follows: TGTGCCAGCAACTCGCACGGGAGCTCCTATAATTCACCCCTCCACTTT.